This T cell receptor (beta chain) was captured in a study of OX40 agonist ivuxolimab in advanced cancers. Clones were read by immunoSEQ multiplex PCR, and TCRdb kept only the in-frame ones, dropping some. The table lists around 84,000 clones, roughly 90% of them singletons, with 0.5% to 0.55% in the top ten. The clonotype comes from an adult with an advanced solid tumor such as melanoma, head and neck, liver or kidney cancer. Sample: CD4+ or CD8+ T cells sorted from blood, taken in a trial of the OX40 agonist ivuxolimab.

The chain's CDR3 is CASSIAPQETQYF. CDR3 DNA sequence: TGTGCCAGTAGTATAGCCCCCCAAGAGACCCAGTACTTC. This chain uses TRBV19 with TRBJ2-5; D unclear. CDR1 and CDR2 from the germline V gene are LNHDA and SQIVND (reference sequence). CDR3 length equals 13 residues. V was shortened by 1 base and J by 1 base, with 4 bases between the two germline ends. Filled out from reference TRBV19 and TRBJ2-5, the complete variable domain reads DGGITQSPKYLFRKEGQNVTLSCEQNLNHDAMYWYRQDPGQGLRLIYYSQIVNDFQKGDIAEGYSVSREKKESFPLTVTSAQKNPTAFYLCASSIAPQETQYFGPGTRLLVL.